This T cell receptor (beta chain) is drawn from a study of blood T cell repertoires in COVID-19. The CDR3 runs 11 residues. V lost 3 bases and J 14 bases, leaving 12 bases between the germline ends. The germline gives CDR1 SGHDN, CDR2 FVKESK. Authors' processing steps: Amplification from reference gene primers served as the basis for estimated nucleated cell counts. Sequenced by immunoSEQ multiplex PCR; TCRdb stores in-frame clones only, minus some. V, J and clone size are those of that table, while D and trimming were read from the DNA. The repertoire holds 270,000 or so clones, with approximately 84% as singletons.

Material: peripheral blood. The source of this sequence is a human donor with COVID-19, enrolled during active disease. The donor label of this sample is uncertain. V is TRBV14 and J is TRBJ2-3; D is ambiguous. CDR3 loop: CASSHGLIRYF. Here the CDR3 DNA reads TGTGCCAGCAGCCATGGGCTAATAAGGTATTTT.